This T cell receptor beta chain was captured in a study of cytomegalovirus exposure and HLA in healthy donors. CDR1 and CDR2 from the germline V gene are SGHNT and YYREEE (reference sequence). With V trimmed by 4 bases and J by 2 bases, 7 bases remained unmatched. The CDR3 runs to 15 residues. The primer mix had 60 Vbeta and 13 Jbeta primers. Generated by immunoSEQ multiplex PCR, the TCRdb table keeps only in-frame clones and is missing some. The sample has fewer than 200,000 clones; roughly 9.4% are singletons. This clone occurred a few times. The V and J genes are TRBV5-4 and TRBJ2-5; 8 bases fit TRBD2. Sequenced: PBMCs. This sequence originates from a woman between 25 and 40 years old in good health and CMV-seropositive. CDR3 DNA: TGTGCCAGCAGCACTACTAGCGGTTCTCAAGAGACCCAGTACTTC. Amino acid sequence: CASSTTSGSQETQYF.